This record covers a single T cell receptor beta chain. Its specificity is not known. The data belong to a study of OX40 agonist ivuxolimab in advanced cancers. About the study: Three patients got partial responses; one had hepatocellular carcinoma and two had cutaneous melanoma. General study findings and limits: Among T cells, CD8+ cells averaged more expanded clones than CD4+ cells. Specificity for antigen went undetermined in the expanded peripheral T cells.

The repertoire was sequenced with immunoSEQ multiplex PCR; TCRdb's copy has only in-frame clones and lacks some. The table shows tens of thousands of clones, with around nine tenths occurring only once. The CDR3 is made up of 16 amino acids. CDR1 and CDR2 from the germline V gene are SEHNR and FQNEAQ (reference sequence). V lost 3 bases to trimming and J lost 4 bases, with 19 bases between them. The source of this sequence is an adult with an advanced solid tumor such as melanoma, head and neck, liver or kidney cancer. Sample: CD4+ or CD8+ T cells sorted from blood, taken in a trial of the OX40 agonist ivuxolimab. The genes are TRBV7-9 and TRBJ2-7, with D uncertain. CDR3 protein: CASSFGGQFLAYEQYF. CDR3 bases: TGTGCCAGCAGCTTCGGCGGTCAGTTCCTCGCGTACGAGCAGTACTTC.